Included here is one T cell receptor beta chain sequence, with context. This entry is derived from a study of T cell responses to AZD1222 COVID-19 vaccine. The germline V gene encodes CDR1 SGHKS and CDR2 YYEKEE (reference sequence). V shed 0 bases and J shed 2 bases, with 6 bases lying between them. CDR3 length equals 13 residues. TCRdb's copy holds only in-frame clones and misses some; the assay was immunoSEQ multiplex PCR. The data contain 95,000 to 150,000 clones, 90% to 95% of them singletons. This clonotype was obtained from an adult who received the AZD1222 COVID-19 vaccine. The sequencing used peripheral blood, collected 28 days after the second AZD1222 dose. The chain employs TRBV5-5 and TRBJ2-7, with D perhaps matching TRBD1 or TRBD2 (5 bases each). CDR3 residues: CASSLAGPYEQYF. The CDR3 nucleotides are TGTGCCAGCAGCTTGGCGGGGCCCTACGAGCAGTACTTC.